This paragraph covers one TCR beta chain sequence. Looked up from germline, CDR1 is KGHSH and CDR2 is LQKENI. With 2 bases removed from V and 3 bases from J, the gap between germline ends came to 10 bases. This CDR3 is 14 amino acids long. The data were obtained in a study of cytomegalovirus exposure and HLA in healthy donors. Amplification used 60 Vbeta primers and 13 Jbeta primers. Clones were read by immunoSEQ multiplex PCR, and TCRdb kept only the in-frame ones, dropping some. The sample lists approximately 160,000 clones, 80% occurring once. The sample taken for sequencing was PBMCs. V gene TRBV18 combines with J gene TRBJ1-1; D may be TRBD1 (6 bases). This receptor was obtained from a woman aged 45-59 years in good health and CMV-seropositive. Here the CDR3 reads CASSPSQGYTEAFF. CDR3 DNA sequence: TGTGCCAGCTCACCATCTCAGGGGTACACTGAAGCTTTCTTT.